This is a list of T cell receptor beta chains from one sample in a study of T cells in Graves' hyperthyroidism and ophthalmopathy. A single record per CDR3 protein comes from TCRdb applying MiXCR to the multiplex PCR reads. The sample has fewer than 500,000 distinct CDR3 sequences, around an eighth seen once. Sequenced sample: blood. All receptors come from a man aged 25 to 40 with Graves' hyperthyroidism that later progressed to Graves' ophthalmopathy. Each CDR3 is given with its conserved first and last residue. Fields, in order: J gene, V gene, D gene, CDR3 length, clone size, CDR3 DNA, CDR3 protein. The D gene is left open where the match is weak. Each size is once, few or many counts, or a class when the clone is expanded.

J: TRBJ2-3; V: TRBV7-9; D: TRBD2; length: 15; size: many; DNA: TGTGCCAGCAGCAAAGTTTCGGGGGGGCCCAATACGCAGTATTTT; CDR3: CASSKVSGGPNTQYF
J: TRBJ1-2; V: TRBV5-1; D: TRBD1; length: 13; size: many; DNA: TGCGCCAGCAGCTCGGACAGGGGGCAAGGCTACACCTTC; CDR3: CASSSDRGQGYTF
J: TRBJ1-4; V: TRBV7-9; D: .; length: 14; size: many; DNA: TGTGCCAGCAGCTCCGGGGGGGCTGTTGAAAAACTGTTTTTT; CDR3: CASSSGGAVEKLFF
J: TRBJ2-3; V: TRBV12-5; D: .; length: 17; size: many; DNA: TGTGCTAGTGGTTTGGCCCGGCTGGGGCGAAGCACAGATACGCAGTATTTT; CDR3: CASGLARLGRSTDTQYF
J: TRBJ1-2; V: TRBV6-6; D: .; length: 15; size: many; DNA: TGTGCCAGCAGTTACTCCCCGAGATATAACTATGGCTACACCTTC; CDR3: CASSYSPRYNYGYTF
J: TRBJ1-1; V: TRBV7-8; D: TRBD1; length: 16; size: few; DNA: TGTGCCAGCATCAACCGGGACAGGGGTTTGAACACTGAAGCTTTCTTT; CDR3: CASINRDRGLNTEAFF
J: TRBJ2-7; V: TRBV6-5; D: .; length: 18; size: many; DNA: TGTGCCAGCAGTTACTTCGAACAGGGAGGATTACCACCCTACGAGCAGTACTTC; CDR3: CASSYFEQGGLPPYEQYF
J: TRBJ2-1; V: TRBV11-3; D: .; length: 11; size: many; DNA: TGTGCCAGCAGCACACTATGGGAGCAGTTCTTC; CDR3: CASSTLWEQFF
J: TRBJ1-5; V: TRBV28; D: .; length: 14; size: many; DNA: TGTGCCAGCCGGGGCACGTGGGATTCCCAGCCCCAGCATTTT; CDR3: CASRGTWDSQPQHF
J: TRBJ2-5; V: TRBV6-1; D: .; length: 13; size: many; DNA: TGTGCCAGCAGTTTCCGGCTCCAAGAGACCCAGTACTTC; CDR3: CASSFRLQETQYF